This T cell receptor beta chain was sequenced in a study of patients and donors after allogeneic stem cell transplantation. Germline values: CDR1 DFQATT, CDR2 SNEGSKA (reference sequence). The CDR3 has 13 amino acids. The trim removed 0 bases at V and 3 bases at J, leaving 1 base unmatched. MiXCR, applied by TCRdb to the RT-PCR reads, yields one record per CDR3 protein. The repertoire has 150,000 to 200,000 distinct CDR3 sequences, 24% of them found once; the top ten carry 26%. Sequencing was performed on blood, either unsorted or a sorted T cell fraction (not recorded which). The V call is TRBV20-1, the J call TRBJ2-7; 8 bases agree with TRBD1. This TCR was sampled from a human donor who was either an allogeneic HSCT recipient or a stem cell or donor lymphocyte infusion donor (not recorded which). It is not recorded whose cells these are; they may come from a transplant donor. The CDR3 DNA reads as TGCAGTGCTAGAGATGGACAGGGCTACGAGCAGTACTTC. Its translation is CSARDGQGYEQYF.